This T cell receptor (beta chain) was sequenced in a study of OX40 agonist ivuxolimab in advanced cancers. Trimming pared 4 bases from V and 1 base from J, leaving 2 bases between. The CDR3 has 12 residues. Per germline, CDR1 SEHNR and CDR2 FQNEAQ (reference sequence). Produced via immunoSEQ multiplex PCR; TCRdb's table is partial and in-frame only. The sample carries some 85,000 clones, 75% to 95% recorded once. The sequencing here drew on CD4+ or CD8+ T cells sorted from blood, taken in a trial of the OX40 agonist ivuxolimab. V usage is TRBV7-9 and J usage is TRBJ2-1; unclear D gene. The sequence derives from an adult with an advanced solid tumor such as melanoma, head and neck, liver or kidney cancer. CDR3 nucleotide sequence: TGTGCCAGCAGCTATTCCTACAATGAGCAGTTCTTC. Protein: CASSYSYNEQFF.